This TCR beta chain came from a study of T-cell memory formation after mild COVID-19 (dated by TCRdb to about 2021). Regarding the study in general: TCR sequence clusters from the two donors were found to be largely donor specific. In two donors, T-cell clones that expanded and contracted after mild COVID-19 were followed by sequencing TCRalpha and TCRbeta repertoires longitudinally. The cohort was made up of two young adult volunteers, one female and one male, who were previously healthy. Overall results and qualifications from the work: Some responding clones were found in pre-infection memory, which suggests that pre-existing cross-reactive memory T cells took part in the SARS-CoV-2 response. Clones that contracted from day 15 to 85 showed balanced CD4/CD8 phenotypes, whereas a second wave of clones that expanded from day 15 to 37 leaned towards CD4+. Whether the second-wave clones peaking on day 37 were SARS-CoV-2 specific was not confirmed. Only two mild cases were covered by the study, and larger cohorts that include severe cases with pre-infection samples were considered necessary. Contracting CD4+ clones were found mainly in CM and EM memory subsets, while CD8+ clones were enriched in EMRA.

Sequencing used an Illumina NovaSeq 6000. TCRalpha and TCRbeta cDNA libraries were constructed by 5'RACE with constant-segment primers, with sample barcodes and unique molecular identifiers being introduced. Trizol reagent was used to extract RNA from every sample. Library amplification was performed in two PCR steps, and a second sample barcode and Illumina TruSeq adapters were introduced in the second step. Sequencing of libraries was performed on an Illumina NovaSeq with 2 x 150 bp paired-end reads. Concerning the study's data processing: Demultiplexing of reads and collapsing into UMI-guided consensus sequences were performed with migec v1.2.7. Using mixcr v2.1.11, UMI consensuses were aligned to TRA and TRB V and J templates and then assembled into clonotypes. A clonotype was counted as expanded or contracted only if both edgeR and NoisET called the change significant, with noise models trained on biological replicates. For edgeR calls, a false discovery rate-adjusted p below 0.01 and a log2 fold-change threshold of 1 were applied. PCA with hierarchical clustering of max-normalized trajectories of the 1000 most abundant clonotypes was used as exploratory dynamics analysis. The CD4 or CD8 phenotype of responding clones was assigned using the separately sequenced CD4+ and CD8+ repertoires. TCRdb applied fastp at Q25 and MiXCR to the public reads, then kept only in-frame beta chains. Rows with a matching CDR3 protein are joined into one entry that keeps the most common DNA and genes. The V and J calls here are based on TCRdb, not the publication. For this sample there are about 130,000 distinct CDR3 sequences; about 6% appear just once. 2% to 2.5% of the sample belongs to the ten largest clones.

PBMCs were isolated by Ficoll-Paque density gradient centrifugation. Inclusive of the bounding cysteine and phenylalanine, the CDR3 is 12 residues long. This entry keeps only the CDR3 DNA: 36 bases, framed from base 1. V is reduced by 4 bases and J by 3 bases, leaving a spacing of 6 bases between them. In its sample, this clonotype was seen many times. What antigen it recognizes has not been identified. It has no much larger one-base neighbor in the sample; base qualities were not kept. This clonotype was sampled from an adult woman who had mild COVID-19 (a few samples of this study predate the infection). The sample titles of this study are shuffled in the database, so cell type and time point are left out; the donor was told from shared clones. Sample: PBMCs or a T cell subset sorted from them (not recorded which). The rearranged segments are TRBV12-3 or TRBV12-4 and TRBJ2-5; the D gene identity is not certain. The CDR3 region: CASSYGEETQYF. The nucleotides are TGTGCCAGCAGTTACGGCGAAGAGACCCAGTACTTC.